The following is a TCR beta chain sequence with its context. Clones were sequenced by immunoSEQ multiplex PCR, and TCRdb holds only the in-frame ones, with some missing. This table holds 150,000 to 200,000 clones, about 82% found once. From germline, CDR1 is LNHDA and CDR2 SQIVND (reference sequence). CDR3 length: 16 residues. With 7 bases clipped from V and 8 bases from J, the junction kept 16 bases outside the gene matches. This sample was taken from a study of blood T cell repertoires in COVID-19. Study in general: The origin of the acute and convalescent COVID-19 samples was the United States, Italy and Spain.

This TCR was sampled from a young woman with acute or convalescent COVID-19. V gene TRBV19 combines with J gene TRBJ2-1; 8 bases align to TRBD2. Sequenced: peripheral blood. CDR3 sequence: CASIPTSGTSDHEQFF. The CDR3 nucleotides read TGTGCCAGTATCCCGACCTCCGGGACTAGTGACCATGAGCAGTTCTTC.